This TCR beta chain was sequenced during a study of blood T cell repertoires in COVID-19. Germline CDR1 is SGHRS and CDR2 is YFSETQ. The CDR3 has 15 residues. V trimming: 4 bases; J trimming: 7 bases; junction bases outside the gene matches: 6. Sequenced by immunoSEQ multiplex PCR; TCRdb stores in-frame clones only, minus some. The table includes 80,000 to 100,000 clones, 80% detected once. The receptor was isolated from a human donor in a cohort sampled during active COVID-19. The sample comprised peripheral blood. V is TRBV5-1 and J is TRBJ1-6; 9 bases are shared with TRBD1. The CDR3 region has the DNA TGCGCCAGCAGCATACAGGGGGCACGCAATTCACCCCTCCACTTT. Its protein product is CASSIQGARNSPLHF.